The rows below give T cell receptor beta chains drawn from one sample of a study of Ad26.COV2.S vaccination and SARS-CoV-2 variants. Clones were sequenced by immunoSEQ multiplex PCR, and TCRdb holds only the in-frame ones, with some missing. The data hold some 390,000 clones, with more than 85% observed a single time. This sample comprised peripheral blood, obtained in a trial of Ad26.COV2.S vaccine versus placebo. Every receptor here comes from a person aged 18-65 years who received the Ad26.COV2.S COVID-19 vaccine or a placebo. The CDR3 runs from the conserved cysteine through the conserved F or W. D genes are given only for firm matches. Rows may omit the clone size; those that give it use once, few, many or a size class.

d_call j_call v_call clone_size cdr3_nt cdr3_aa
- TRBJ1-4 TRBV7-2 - TGTGCCAGCAGCCAAAGTGCAACTAATGAAAAACTGTTTTTT CASSQSATNEKLFF
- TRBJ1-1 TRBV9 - TGTGCCAGCAGCAACATGGGTGAAGCTTTCTTT CASSNMGEAFF
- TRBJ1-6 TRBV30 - TGTGCCTGGAGTGTAGTTAGTGGAGCTCTGGCCCTCCACTTT CAWSVVSGALALHF
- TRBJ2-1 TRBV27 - TGTGCCAGCAGTGCCCTGAAGAGCTCCTACAATGAGCAGTTCTTC CASSALKSSYNEQFF
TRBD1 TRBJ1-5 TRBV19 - TGTGCCAGTAGTATAGATCAGGGGACAGGGCTTCGCCAGCCCCAGCATTTT CASSIDQGTGLRQPQHF
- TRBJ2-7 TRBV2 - TGTGCCAGCAGTGTTCGAGGGGGTTCCTACGAGCAGTACTTC CASSVRGGSYEQYF
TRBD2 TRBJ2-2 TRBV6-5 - TGTGCCAGCAGTTTCGGACTAGCAGTTAACACCGGGGAGCTGTTTTTT CASSFGLAVNTGELFF
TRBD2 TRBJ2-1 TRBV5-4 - TGTGCCAGCAGCTTGGGATCTAGCGGGGGGGCCTACAATGAGCAGTTCTTC CASSLGSSGGAYNEQFF
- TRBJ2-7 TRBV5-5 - TGTGCCAGCAGCACCGGGGTGGGACGATACGAGCAGTACTTC CASSTGVGRYEQYF
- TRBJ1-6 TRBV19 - TGTGCCAGTAGTATTAGAAGGGGATACGGTTCACCCCTCCACTTT CASSIRRGYGSPLHF
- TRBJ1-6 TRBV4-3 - TGCGCCAGCAGCCAAGGCAGGGGCAGCCGTTCACCCCTCCACTTT CASSQGRGSRSPLHF
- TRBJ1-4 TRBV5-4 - TGTGCCAGCAGCTCGAAGTCCGGCGGGACCCGCCAGGGAACTAATGAAAAACTGTTTTTT CASSSKSGGTRQGTNEKLFF
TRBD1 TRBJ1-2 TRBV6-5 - TGTGCCAGCAGTTTTCCGGACAGGGCTGGCTACACCTTC CASSFPDRAGYTF
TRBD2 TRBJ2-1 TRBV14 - TGTGCCAGCAGCCCGGGACTAGACTACAATGAGCAGTTCTTC CASSPGLDYNEQFF
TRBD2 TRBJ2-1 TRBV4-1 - TGCGCCAGCAGCCTGCTAGCGGGGCTCAACAATGAGCAGTTCTTC CASSLLAGLNNEQFF
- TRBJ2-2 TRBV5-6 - TGTGCCAGCAGCTTTGAAGCCGGGGAGCTGTTTTTT CASSFEAGELFF
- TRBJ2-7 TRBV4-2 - TGTGCCAGCAGCCAAGCCCCGGGACTCGGAAACGGGAGCTACGAGCAGTACTTC CASSQAPGLGNGSYEQYF
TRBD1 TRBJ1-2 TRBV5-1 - TGCGCCAGCAGCCTGACACCGGGACAGGGTTATGGCTACACCTTC CASSLTPGQGYGYTF
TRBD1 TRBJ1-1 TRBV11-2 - TGTGCCAGCAGCCCGACAGGGTGGACGAACACTGAAGCTTTCTTT CASSPTGWTNTEAFF
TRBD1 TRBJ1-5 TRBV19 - TGTGCCAGTAGTACCCCGGACAGGGGTAGCAATCAGCCCCAGCATTTT CASSTPDRGSNQPQHF
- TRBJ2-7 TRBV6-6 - TGTGCCAGCAGAGCAGACAGCTTCTCCTACGAGCAGTACTTC CASRADSFSYEQYF
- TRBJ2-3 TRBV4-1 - TGCGCCAGCAGACCTAGTGTATTCGCAGATACGCAGTATTTT CASRPSVFADTQYF
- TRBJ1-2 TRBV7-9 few TGTGCCAGCAGCTTAGTCAGGCAAAACTATGGCTACACCTTC CASSLVRQNYGYTF